What follows is one T cell receptor (beta chain) and its context. This specimen belongs to a study of PD-L1 blockade in urothelial cancer. The wider study: Samples of blood were analyzed 3 weeks (second dose) and 6 weeks after treatment start. A median blood sample held around 130,000 T cells and about 89,000 unique TCRs.

Sequencing used immunoSEQ multiplex PCR; TCRdb keeps in-frame clones, though not all of them. The sample consists of 55,000 to 75,000 clones, 80% to 90% of them appearing once. V lost 4 bases and J lost 4, with 17 bases in between. The CDR3 is 15 residues long. Looked up from germline, CDR1 is SGHRS and CDR2 is YFSETQ. Time point defined: pretreatment peripheral blood. This TCR was recovered from a man between 65 and 85 years old with urothelial cancer. The chain carries TRBV5-1 and TRBJ2-5; TRBD2 might be the D (6 bases). Material: PBMCs, obtained around atezolizumab (anti-PD-L1) treatment. The CDR3: CASSPSLAVPETQYF. The CDR3 DNA follows: TGCGCCAGCAGCCCATCCTTAGCGGTGCCAGAGACCCAGTACTTC.